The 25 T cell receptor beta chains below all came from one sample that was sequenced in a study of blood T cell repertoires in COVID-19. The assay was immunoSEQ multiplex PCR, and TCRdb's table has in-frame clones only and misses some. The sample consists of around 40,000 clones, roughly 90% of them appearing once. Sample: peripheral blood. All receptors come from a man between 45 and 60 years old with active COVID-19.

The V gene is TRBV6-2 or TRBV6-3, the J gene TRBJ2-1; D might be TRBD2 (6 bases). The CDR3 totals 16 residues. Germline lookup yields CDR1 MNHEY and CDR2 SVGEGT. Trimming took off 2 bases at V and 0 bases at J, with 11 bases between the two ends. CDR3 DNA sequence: TGTGCCAGCAGTTACCGTTTCGGGAGCTCCTACAATGAGCAGTTCTTC. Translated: CASSYRFGSSYNEQFF.

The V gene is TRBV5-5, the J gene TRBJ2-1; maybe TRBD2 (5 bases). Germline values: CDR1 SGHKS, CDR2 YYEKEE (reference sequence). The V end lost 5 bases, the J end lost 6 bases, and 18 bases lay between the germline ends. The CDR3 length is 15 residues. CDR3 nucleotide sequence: TGTGCCAGCAGGCCTCTAGCACTCGAGCCCAATGAGCAGTTCTTC. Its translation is CASRPLALEPNEQFF.

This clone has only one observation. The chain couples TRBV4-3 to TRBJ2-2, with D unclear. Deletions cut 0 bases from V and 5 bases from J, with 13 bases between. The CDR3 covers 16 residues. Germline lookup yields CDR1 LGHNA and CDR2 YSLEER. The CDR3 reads CASSQDRLTRTGELFF. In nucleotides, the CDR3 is TGCGCCAGCAGCCAAGATCGGCTCACCAGGACCGGGGAGCTGTTTTTT.

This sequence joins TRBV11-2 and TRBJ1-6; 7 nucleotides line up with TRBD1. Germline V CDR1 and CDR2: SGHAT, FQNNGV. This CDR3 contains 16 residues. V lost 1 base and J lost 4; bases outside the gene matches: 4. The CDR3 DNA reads TGTGCCAGCAGCTTAGCGCCAGGGGGATATAATTCACCCCTCCACTTT. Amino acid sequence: CASSLAPGGYNSPLHF.

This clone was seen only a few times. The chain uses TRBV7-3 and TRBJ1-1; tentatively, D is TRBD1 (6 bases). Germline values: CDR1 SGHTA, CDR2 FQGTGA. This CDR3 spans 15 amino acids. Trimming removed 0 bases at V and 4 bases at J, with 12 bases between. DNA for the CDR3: TGTGCCAGCAGCTTAACCTCAGGGGTGAGCACTGAAGCTTTCTTT. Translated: CASSLTSGVSTEAFF. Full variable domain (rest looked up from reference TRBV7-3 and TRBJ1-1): GAGVSQTPSNKVTEKGKYVELRCDPISGHTALYWYRQSLGQGPEFLIYFQGTGAADDSGLPNDRFFAVRPEGSVSTLKIQRTERGDSAVYLCASSLTSGVSTEAFFGQGTRLTVV.

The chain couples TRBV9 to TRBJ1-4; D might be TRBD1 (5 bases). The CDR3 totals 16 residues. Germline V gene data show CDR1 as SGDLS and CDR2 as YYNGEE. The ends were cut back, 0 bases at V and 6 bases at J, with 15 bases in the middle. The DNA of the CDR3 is TGTGCCAGCAGCGTAGCCGCGGGGACCGGCCATGAAAAACTGTTTTTT. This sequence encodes CASSVAAGTGHEKLFF.

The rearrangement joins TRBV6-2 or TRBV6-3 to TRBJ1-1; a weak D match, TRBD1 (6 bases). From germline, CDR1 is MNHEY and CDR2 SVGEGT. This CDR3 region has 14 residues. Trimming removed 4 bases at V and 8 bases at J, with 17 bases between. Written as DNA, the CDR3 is TGTGCCAGCAGTTCGTACCGGGACACCCGAGAAGCTTTCTTT. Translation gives CASSSYRDTREAFF.

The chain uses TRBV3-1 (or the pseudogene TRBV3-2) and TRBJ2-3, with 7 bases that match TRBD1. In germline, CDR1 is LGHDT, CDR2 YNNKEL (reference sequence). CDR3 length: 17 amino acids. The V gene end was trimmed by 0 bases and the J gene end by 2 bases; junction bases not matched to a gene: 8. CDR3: CASSQERDSKYTDTQYF. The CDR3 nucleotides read TGTGCCAGCAGCCAAGAACGGGACAGCAAATACACAGATACGCAGTATTTT.

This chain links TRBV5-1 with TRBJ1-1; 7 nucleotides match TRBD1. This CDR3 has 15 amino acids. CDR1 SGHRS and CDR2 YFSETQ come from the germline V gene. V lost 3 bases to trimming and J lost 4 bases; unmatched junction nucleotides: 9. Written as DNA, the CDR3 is TGCGCCAGCAGCTCCGGGACAGTTGGGGTCACTGAAGCTTTCTTT. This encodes CASSSGTVGVTEAFF. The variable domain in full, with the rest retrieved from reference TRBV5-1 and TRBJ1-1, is KAGVTQTPRYLIKTRGQQVTLSCSPISGHRSVSWYQQTPGQGLQFLFEYFSETQRNKGNFPGRFSGRQFSNSRSEMNVSTLELGDSALYLCASSSGTVGVTEAFFGQGTRLTVV.

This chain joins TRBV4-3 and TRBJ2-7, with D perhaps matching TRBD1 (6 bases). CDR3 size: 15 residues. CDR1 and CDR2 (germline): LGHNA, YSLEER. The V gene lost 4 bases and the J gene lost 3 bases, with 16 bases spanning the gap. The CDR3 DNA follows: TGCGCCAGCAGCCCAACAATTGGACAGTACTACGAGCAGTACTTC. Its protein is CASSPTIGQYYEQYF.

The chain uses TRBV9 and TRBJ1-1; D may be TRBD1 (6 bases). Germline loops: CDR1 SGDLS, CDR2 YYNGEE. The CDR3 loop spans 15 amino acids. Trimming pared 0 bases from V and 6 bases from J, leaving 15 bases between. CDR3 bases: TGTGCCAGCAGCGTAGCGGGGACGGGACACTCTGAAGCTTTCTTT. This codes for CASSVAGTGHSEAFF.

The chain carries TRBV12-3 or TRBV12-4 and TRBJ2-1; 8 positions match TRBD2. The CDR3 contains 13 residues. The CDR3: CASGTSSYNEQFF. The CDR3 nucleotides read TGTGCTAGCGGGACAAGCTCCTACAATGAGCAGTTCTTC.

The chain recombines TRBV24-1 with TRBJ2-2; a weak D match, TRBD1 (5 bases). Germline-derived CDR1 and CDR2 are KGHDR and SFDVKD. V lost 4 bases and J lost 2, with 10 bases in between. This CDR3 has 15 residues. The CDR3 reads CATSELDSNTGELFF. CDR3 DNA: TGTGCCACCAGTGAACTTGACAGCAACACCGGGGAGCTGTTTTTT.

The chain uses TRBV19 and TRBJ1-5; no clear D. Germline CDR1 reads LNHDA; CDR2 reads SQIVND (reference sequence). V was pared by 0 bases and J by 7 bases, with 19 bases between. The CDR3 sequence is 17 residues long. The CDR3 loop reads CASSIDRATLTGQPQHF. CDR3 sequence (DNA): TGTGCCAGTAGTATAGATAGGGCAACTCTAACGGGGCAGCCCCAGCATTTT.

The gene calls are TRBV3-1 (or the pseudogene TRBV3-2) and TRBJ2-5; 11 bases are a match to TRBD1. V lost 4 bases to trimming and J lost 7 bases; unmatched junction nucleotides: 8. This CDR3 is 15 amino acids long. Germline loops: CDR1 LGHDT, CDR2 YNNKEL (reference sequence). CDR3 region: CASSLWTGGAGTQYF. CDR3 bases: TGTGCCAGCAGCCTATGGACAGGGGGCGCCGGGACCCAGTACTTC.

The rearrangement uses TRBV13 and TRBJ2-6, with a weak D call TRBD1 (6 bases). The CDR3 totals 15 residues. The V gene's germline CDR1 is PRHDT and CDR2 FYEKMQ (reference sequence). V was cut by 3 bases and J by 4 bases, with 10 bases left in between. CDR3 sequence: CASSFSGVGANVLTF. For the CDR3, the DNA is TGTGCCAGCAGCTTTTCAGGGGTCGGGGCCAACGTCCTGACTTTC.

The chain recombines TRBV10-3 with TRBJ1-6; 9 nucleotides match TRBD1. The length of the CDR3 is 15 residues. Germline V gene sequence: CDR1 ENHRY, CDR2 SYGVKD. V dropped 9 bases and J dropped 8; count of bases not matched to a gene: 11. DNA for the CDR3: TGTGCCATAAAAACCGGGACAGGGCTGGATTCACCCCTCCACTTT. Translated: CAIKTGTGLDSPLHF.

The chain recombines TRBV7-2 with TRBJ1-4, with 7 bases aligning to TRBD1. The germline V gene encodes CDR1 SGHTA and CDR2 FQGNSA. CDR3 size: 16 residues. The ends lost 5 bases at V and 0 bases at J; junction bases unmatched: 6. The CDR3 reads CASSLTQGPTNEKLFF. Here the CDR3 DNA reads TGTGCCAGCAGCCTAACACAGGGGCCAACTAATGAAAAACTGTTTTTT.

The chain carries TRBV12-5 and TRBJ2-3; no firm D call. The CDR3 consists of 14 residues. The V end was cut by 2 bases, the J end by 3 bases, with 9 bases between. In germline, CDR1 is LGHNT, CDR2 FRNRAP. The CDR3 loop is CASGLSLRTDTQYF. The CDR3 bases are TGTGCTAGTGGTTTGTCCCTGAGGACAGATACGCAGTATTTT.

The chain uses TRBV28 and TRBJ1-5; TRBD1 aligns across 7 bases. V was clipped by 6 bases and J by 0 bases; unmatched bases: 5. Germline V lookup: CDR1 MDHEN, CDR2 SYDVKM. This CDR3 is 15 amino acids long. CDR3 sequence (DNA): TGTGCCAGCAGACTCAGGGGGTATAGCAATCAGCCCCAGCATTTT. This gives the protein CASRLRGYSNQPQHF.

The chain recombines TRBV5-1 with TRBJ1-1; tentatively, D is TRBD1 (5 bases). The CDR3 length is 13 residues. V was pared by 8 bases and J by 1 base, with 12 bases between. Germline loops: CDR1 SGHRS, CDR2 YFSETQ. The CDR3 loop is CASTGPRNTEAFF. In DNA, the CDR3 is TGCGCCAGTACAGGTCCCAGGAACACTGAAGCTTTCTTT.

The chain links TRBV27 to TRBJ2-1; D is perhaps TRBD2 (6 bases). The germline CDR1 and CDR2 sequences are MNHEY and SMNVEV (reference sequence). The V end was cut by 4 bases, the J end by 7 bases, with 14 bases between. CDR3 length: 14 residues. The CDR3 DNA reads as TGTGCCAGCAGTTCAGGGACTGCCTGGAATGAGCAGTTCTTC. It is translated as CASSSGTAWNEQFF.

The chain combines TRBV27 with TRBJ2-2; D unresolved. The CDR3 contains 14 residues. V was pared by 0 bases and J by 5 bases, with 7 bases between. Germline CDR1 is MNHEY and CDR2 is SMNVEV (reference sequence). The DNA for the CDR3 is TGTGCCAGCAGTTTATCCCCAGTAACCGGGGAGCTGTTTTTT. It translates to CASSLSPVTGELFF.

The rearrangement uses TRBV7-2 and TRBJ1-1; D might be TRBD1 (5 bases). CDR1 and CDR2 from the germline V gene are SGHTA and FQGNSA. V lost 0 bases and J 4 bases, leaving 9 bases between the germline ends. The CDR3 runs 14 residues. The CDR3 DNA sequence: TGTGCCAGCAGCTTAGCGCGGGGGAGCACTGAAGCTTTCTTT. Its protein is CASSLARGSTEAFF.

CDR3 amino acids: CASSSAAAGGTEQYF. CDR3 nucleotide sequence: TGTGCCAGCAGCAGCGCCGCTGCGGGAGGGACCGAGCAGTACTTC. The chain employs TRBV5-4 and TRBJ2-7, with 9 bases lining up with TRBD2. The CDR3 is made up of 15 amino acids. The junction had 11 bases not matched to a gene; V was cut back by 4 bases and J by 6 bases. Germline assignment: CDR1 SGHNT and CDR2 YYREEE (reference sequence).